Shown below are 13 T cell receptor beta chains from a single sample sequenced in a study of blood T cells in healthy people across ages. Next came a second PCR, run for about 7 to 12 cycles, which used a sample-barcoded 5' primer along with a J-beta primer mix. TCRdb re-called the 5' RACE reads with MiXCR, one entry per CDR3 protein. The sample contains over 1,500,000 distinct CDR3 sequences, just under 50% of which appear only once. Specimen: blood. These receptor sequences come from a woman between 40 and 50 years old in good health.

In its sample, this clonotype was seen many times. The junction differs from germline at one of its ends, possibly a read error. The rearrangement uses TRBV5-1 and TRBJ1-2; 8 nucleotides agree with TRBD1. The CDR3 is 13 residues long. Per germline, CDR1 SGHRS and CDR2 YFSETQ. In DNA form, the CDR3 reads TGTGCCAGCAGCCCCGGACAGGGCTATGGCTACACCTTC. This gives the protein CASSPGQGYGYTF.

This clonotype was counted at least ten times. The junction and the germline gene differ at one end; a read error may be behind it. The V gene is TRBV28, the J gene TRBJ1-2; D remains unclear. Germline values: CDR1 MDHEN, CDR2 SYDVKM. This CDR3 has 13 amino acids. This chain's CDR3 is CASRLTGNYGYTF. CDR3 bases: TGCGCCAGCAGACTCACGGGCAACTATGGCTACACCTTC.

The chain links TRBV20-1 to TRBJ1-4; 8 bases align to TRBD1. This CDR3 spans 16 amino acids. J lost 6 bases, V lost 3 bases, and 12 bases had no gene match. Germline lookup yields CDR1 DFQATT and CDR2 SNEGSKA (reference sequence). The CDR3 spells CSASEHRTGSDEKLFF. DNA for the CDR3: TGCAGTGCTAGTGAACACCGGACAGGGTCGGATGAAAAACTGTTTTTT.

The chain recombines TRBV20-1 with TRBJ2-3, with 11 bases matching TRBD2. The CDR3 length is 15 residues. The J segment lost 3 bases and the V segment lost 3 bases, leaving 5 bases of the junction unmatched. CDR1 DFQATT and CDR2 SNEGSKA come from the germline V gene (reference sequence). The CDR3 DNA is TGCAGTGCTAGGAAGGCTAGCGGGGGGACAGATACGCAGTATTTT. Its translation: CSARKASGGTDTQYF.

This clonotype showed up just once. The chain has TRBV12-3 or TRBV12-4 and TRBJ2-2, with TRBD1 identical over 7 bases. The CDR3 extends over 16 amino acids. Trimming at V came to 8 bases and at J to 3 bases, leaving 12 bases not matched to a gene. CDR3 in DNA: TGTGCCAGCTACGAGGGGGCAAGGGTGTACACCGGGGAGCTGTTTTTT. Translation: CASYEGARVYTGELFF.

The chain has TRBV2 and TRBJ2-6, with 9 bases lining up with TRBD1. In germline, CDR1 is SNHLY, CDR2 FYNNEI. The CDR3 is 17 amino acids. J lost 0 bases, V lost 7 bases, and 7 bases had no gene match. CDR3 coding DNA: TGTGCCAGCAATCTTAGGACAGGGGTCTCTGGGGCCAACGTCCTGACTTTC. As protein: CASNLRTGVSGANVLTF. Drawing the rest from reference TRBV2 and TRBJ2-6, the complete variable domain is EPEVTQTPSHQVTQMGQEVILRCVPISNHLYFYWYRQILGQKVEFLVSFYNNEISEKSEIFDDQFSVERPDGSNFTLKIRSTKLEDSAMYFCASNLRTGVSGANVLTFGAGSRLTVL.

The chain is built from TRBV18 and TRBJ1-1; no reliable D call. The V and J ends lost 3 bases and 1 base respectively, with 12 bases between them. Germline lookup yields CDR1 KGHSH and CDR2 LQKENI. This CDR3 comprises 15 residues. CDR3 DNA sequence: TGTGCCAGCTCACCTACAGAGCCCGCGAACACTGAAGCTTTCTTT. Translation: CASSPTEPANTEAFF.

The chain uses TRBV6-4 and TRBJ2-3; the match to TRBD2 covers 11 bases. The CDR3 totals 18 residues. J lost 2 bases, V lost 2 bases, and 9 bases had no gene match. Germline CDR1 and CDR2: MRHNA and SNTAGT. The CDR3 loop is CASSDTLLAGGYTDTQYF. CDR3 sequence (DNA): TGTGCCAGCAGTGACACTCTGCTAGCGGGGGGTTACACAGATACGCAGTATTTT.

In its sample, this clonotype was seen a few times. The chain has TRBV12-3 or TRBV12-4 and TRBJ2-5; possibly TRBD1 for D (5 bases). The V gene lost 2 bases and the J gene lost 3 bases, with 13 bases spanning the gap. The CDR3 spans 15 residues. The CDR3, as DNA: TGTGCCAGCAGTTTATCTCTTGGCAGGGAAGAGACCCAGTACTTC. Translation: CASSLSLGREETQYF.

With regard to this clonotype: The germline gene is not matched at one end of the junction; a read error may be the cause. The rearrangement links TRBV20-1 to TRBJ1-1; TRBD1 might be the D (5 bases). This CDR3 contains 13 residues. Germline V gives CDR1 DFQATT, CDR2 SNEGSKA (reference sequence). CDR3 amino acids: CSVRGDRYTEAFF. The CDR3 DNA reads TGCAGTGTTAGAGGCGACAGATACACTGAAGCTTTCTTT.

The genes are TRBV24-1 and TRBJ2-5; D may be TRBD1 or TRBD2 (5 bases each). Germline lookup yields CDR1 KGHDR and CDR2 SFDVKD. This CDR3 is 13 amino acids long. V dropped 9 bases and J dropped 2 bases, with 12 bases sitting between them. CDR3 sequence (DNA): TGTGCCACCGGGGGTAGGAGGCAAGAGACCCAGTACTTC. Translating it yields CATGGRRQETQYF.

This clonotype has just a few counts. The V call is TRBV5-1, the J call TRBJ2-1; tentatively, D is TRBD2 (5 bases). V lost 1 base and J 8 bases, leaving 13 bases between the germline ends. Germline CDR1 SGHRS, CDR2 YFSETQ. This CDR3 comprises 14 residues. As DNA, the CDR3 is TGCGCCAGCAGCTTGAAACAGCCCGGGGATGAGCAGTTCTTC. Translating it yields CASSLKQPGDEQFF.

This chain uses TRBV6-6 with TRBJ2-4; tentatively, D is TRBD1 or TRBD2 (7 bases each). The assigned J gene may be wrong: the sequence end matches TRBJ2-5 better. Germline V gene data show CDR1 as MNHNY and CDR2 as SVGAGI (reference sequence). The CDR3 has 15 amino acids. The CDR3 spells CASSNPRGGRETQYF. CDR3 nucleotide sequence: TGTGCCAGCAGTAACCCCAGGGGGGGTCGGGAGACCCAGTACTTC.